The clone carrying this TCR beta chain was found many times. Its antigen is unknown. These data originate in a study of spatial heterogeneity in lung cancer. Background on the study: The donor population consisted of under 75 patients with untreated, early-stage non-small cell lung cancer. Detection consistently yielded more beta chains than alpha chains.

One entry per CDR3 protein results from TCRdb running MiXCR on the 5' RACE reads. The data show some 120,000 distinct CDR3 sequences, over 9% seen once. CDR1 and CDR2 (germline): LGHDT, YNNKEL (reference sequence). This CDR3 spans 14 amino acids. After removal of 1 base from V and 12 bases from J, the junction contained 4 bases not matched to a gene. Regarding time point: blood at routine non-recurrence follow-up after resection. Whole RNA, isolated from tumor, nontumor lung or frozen PBMC, was sequenced without prior sorting. The study's findings and limits: Ubiquitous expanded tumor TCRs appeared in blood more at resection than follow-up.

The source was PBMCs, collected at follow-up. The source is a male donor with early-stage non-small cell lung cancer. This chain connects TRBV3-1 to TRBJ1-6, with 9 bases lining up with TRBD1. The chain's CDR3 is CASSQGTGDGPLHF. CDR3 sequence (DNA): TGTGCCAGCAGCCAAGGGACAGGGGATGGACCCCTCCACTTT.